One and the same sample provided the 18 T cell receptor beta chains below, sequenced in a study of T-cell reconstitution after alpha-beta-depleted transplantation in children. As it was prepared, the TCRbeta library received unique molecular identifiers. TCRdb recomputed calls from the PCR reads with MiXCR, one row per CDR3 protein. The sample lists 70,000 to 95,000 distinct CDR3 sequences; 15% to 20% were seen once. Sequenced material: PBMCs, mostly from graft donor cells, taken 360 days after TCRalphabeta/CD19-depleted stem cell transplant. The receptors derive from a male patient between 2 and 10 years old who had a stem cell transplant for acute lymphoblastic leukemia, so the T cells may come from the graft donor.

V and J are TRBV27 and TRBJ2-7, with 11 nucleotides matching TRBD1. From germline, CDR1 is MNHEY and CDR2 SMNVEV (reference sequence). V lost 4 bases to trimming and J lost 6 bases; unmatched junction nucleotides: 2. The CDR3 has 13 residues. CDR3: CASSSGTGGEQYF. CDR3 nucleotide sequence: TGTGCCAGCAGTTCCGGGACAGGGGGCGAGCAGTACTTC.

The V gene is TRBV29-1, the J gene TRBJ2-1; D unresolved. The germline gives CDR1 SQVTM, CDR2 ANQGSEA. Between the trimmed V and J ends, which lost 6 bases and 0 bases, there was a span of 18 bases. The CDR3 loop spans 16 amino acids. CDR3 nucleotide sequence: TGCAGCGTGGCAGGATGGGGTCTCAGCTCCTACAATGAGCAGTTCTTC. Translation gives CSVAGWGLSSYNEQFF.

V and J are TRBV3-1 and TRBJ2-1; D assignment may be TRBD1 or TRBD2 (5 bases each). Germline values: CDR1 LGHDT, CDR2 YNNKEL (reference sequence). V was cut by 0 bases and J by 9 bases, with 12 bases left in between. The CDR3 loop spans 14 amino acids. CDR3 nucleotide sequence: TGTGCCAGCAGCCAAGATAGAGGGGTCGGTGAGCAGTTCTTC. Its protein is CASSQDRGVGEQFF.

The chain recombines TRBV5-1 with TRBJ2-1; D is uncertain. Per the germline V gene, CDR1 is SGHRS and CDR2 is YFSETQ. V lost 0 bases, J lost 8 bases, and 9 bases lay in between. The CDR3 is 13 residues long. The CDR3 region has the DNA TGCGCCAGCAGCTTGGTGTGGGCCTATGAGCAGTTCTTC. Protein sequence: CASSLVWAYEQFF.

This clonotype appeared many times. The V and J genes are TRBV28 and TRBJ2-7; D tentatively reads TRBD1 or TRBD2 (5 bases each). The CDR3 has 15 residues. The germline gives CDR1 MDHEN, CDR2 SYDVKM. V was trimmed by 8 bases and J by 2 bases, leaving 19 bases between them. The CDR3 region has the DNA TGTGCCAGCTTGAGCCCGGGACGTTTTGCCTACGAGCAGTACTTC. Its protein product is CASLSPGRFAYEQYF.

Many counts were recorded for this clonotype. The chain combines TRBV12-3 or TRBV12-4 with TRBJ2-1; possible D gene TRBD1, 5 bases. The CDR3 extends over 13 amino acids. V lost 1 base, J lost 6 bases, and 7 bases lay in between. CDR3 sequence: CASSLGRVNEQFF. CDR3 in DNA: TGTGCCAGCAGTTTAGGCAGGGTCAATGAGCAGTTCTTC.

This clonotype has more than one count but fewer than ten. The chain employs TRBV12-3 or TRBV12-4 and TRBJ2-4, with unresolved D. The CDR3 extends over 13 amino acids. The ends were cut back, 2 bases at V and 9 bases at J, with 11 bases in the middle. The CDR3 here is CASSLRGQGIQYF. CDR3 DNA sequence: TGTGCCAGCAGTTTACGAGGTCAAGGCATTCAGTACTTC.

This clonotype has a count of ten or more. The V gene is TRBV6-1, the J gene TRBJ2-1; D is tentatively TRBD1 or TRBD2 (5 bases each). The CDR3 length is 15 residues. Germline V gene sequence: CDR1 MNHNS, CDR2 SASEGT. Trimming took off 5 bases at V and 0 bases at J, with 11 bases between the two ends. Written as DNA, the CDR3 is TGTGCCAGCAGTCGGGACGGTGGCTCCTACAATGAGCAGTTCTTC. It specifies CASSRDGGSYNEQFF.

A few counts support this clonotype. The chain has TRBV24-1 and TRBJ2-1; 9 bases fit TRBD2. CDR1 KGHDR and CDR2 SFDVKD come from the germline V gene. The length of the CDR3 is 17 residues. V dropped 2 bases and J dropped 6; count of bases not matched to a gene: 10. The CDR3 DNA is TGTGCCACCAGTGATTCGCGAATAGCGGGAGTTGGCAATGAGCAGTTCTTC. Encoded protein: CATSDSRIAGVGNEQFF.

The CDR3 DNA reads TGTGCCAGCAGCTTAGTAGGACAGGGCCAAGAGACCCAGTACTTC. Protein: CASSLVGQGQETQYF. The rearrangement uses TRBV7-6 and TRBJ2-5; 8 bases align to TRBD1. Losses at the gene ends were 1 base for V and 1 base for J; bases not matched to a gene: 2. This CDR3 is 15 amino acids long. Germline V gene data show CDR1 as SGHVS and CDR2 as FNYEAQ. Filled out from reference TRBV7-6 and TRBJ2-5, the complete variable domain reads GAGVSQSPRYKVTKRGQDVALRCDPISGHVSLYWYRQALGQGPEFLTYFNYEAQQDKSGLPNDRFSAERPEGSISTLTIQRTEQRDSAMYRCASSLVGQGQETQYFGPGTRLLVL.

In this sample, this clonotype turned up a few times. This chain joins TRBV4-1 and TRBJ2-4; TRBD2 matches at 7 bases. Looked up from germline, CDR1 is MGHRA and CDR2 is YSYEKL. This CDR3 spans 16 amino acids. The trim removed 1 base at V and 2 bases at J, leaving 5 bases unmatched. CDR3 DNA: TGCGCCAGCAGCCAAGGGGGAGGGCCGACCAAAAACATTCAGTACTTC. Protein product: CASSQGGGPTKNIQYF.

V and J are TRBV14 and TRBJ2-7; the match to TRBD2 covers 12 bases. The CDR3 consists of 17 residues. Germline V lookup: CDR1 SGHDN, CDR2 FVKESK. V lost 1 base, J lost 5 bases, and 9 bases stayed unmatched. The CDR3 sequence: CASSQVKLAGGPNEQYF. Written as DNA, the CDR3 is TGTGCCAGCAGCCAAGTGAAGCTAGCGGGAGGGCCTAACGAGCAGTACTTC.

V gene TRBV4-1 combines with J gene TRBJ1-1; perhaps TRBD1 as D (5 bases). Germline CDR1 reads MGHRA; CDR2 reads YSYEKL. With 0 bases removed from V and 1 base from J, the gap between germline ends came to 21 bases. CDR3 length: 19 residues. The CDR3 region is CASSQEVSTRELKNTEAFF. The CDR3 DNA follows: TGCGCCAGCAGCCAAGAGGTCTCCACCAGGGAATTGAAGAACACTGAAGCTTTCTTT.

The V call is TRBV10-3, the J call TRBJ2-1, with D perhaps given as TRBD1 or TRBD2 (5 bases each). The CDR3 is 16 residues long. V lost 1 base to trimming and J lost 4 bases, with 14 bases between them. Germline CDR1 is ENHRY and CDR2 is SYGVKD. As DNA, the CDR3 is TGTGCCATCAGTGAGTGGGCAGGGAGACCTTACAATGAGCAGTTCTTC. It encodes CAISEWAGRPYNEQFF.

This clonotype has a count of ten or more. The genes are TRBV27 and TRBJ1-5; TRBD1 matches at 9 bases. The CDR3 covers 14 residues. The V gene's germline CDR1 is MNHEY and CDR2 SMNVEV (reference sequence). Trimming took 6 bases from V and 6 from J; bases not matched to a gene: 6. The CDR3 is CASSGQGNFQPQHF. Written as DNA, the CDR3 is TGTGCCAGCAGCGGACAGGGGAATTTTCAGCCCCAGCATTTT.

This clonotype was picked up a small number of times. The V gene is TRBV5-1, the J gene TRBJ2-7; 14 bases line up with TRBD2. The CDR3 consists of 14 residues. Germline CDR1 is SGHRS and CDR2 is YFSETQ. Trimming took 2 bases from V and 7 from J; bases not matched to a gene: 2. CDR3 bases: TGCGCCAGCAGCTTAAGACTAGCGGGAGGGGAGCAGTACTTC. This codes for CASSLRLAGGEQYF.

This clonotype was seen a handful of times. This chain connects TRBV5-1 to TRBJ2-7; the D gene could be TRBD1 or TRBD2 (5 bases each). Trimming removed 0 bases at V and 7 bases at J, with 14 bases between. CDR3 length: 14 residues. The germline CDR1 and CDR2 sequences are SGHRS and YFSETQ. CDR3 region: CASSLAGALGEQYF. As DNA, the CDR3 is TGCGCCAGCAGCTTGGCCGGGGCGCTTGGAGAGCAGTACTTC. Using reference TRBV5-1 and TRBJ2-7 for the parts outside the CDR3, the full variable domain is KAGVTQTPRYLIKTRGQQVTLSCSPISGHRSVSWYQQTPGQGLQFLFEYFSETQRNKGNFPGRFSGRQFSNSRSEMNVSTLELGDSALYLCASSLAGALGEQYFGPGTRLTVT.

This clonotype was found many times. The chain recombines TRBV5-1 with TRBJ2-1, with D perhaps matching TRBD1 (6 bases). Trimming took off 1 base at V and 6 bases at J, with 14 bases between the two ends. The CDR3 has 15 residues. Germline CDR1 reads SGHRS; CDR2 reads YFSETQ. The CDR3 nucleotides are TGCGCCAGCAGCTTGATAGCAGGGGTTTTCAATGAGCAGTTCTTC. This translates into CASSLIAGVFNEQFF.